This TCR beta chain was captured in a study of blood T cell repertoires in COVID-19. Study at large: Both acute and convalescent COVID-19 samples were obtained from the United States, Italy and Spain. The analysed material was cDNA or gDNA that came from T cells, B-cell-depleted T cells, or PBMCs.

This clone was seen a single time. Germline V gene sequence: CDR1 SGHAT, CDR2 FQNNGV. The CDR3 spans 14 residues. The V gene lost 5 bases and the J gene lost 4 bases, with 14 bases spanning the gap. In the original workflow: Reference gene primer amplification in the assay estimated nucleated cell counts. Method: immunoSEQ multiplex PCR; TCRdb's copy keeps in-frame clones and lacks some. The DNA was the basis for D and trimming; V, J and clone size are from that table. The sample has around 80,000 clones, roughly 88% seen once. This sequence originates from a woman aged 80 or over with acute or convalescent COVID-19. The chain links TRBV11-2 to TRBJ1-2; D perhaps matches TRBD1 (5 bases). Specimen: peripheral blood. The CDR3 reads CASSADKLGYGYTF. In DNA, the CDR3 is TGTGCCAGCAGCGCGGACAAGCTGGGCTATGGCTACACCTTC.